This T cell receptor beta chain was recorded in a study of cytomegalovirus exposure and HLA in healthy donors. Study overall: From donors who were HLA-typed, an early data release held 75 million to 85 million unique TCRs.

With respect to this clone: Its specificity is unknown.

Trimming took off 5 bases at V and 0 bases at J, with 11 bases between the two ends. The CDR3 is 15 residues long. Germline values: CDR1 SEHNR, CDR2 FQNEAQ (reference sequence). The PCR contained 60 Vbeta and 13 Jbeta primers. The assay was immunoSEQ multiplex PCR, and TCRdb's table has in-frame clones only and misses some. The data contain 100,000 to 120,000 clones, less than 85% of them seen just once; the ten biggest clones take up around 8.2%. Regarding the study as a whole: Trimming of TCR beta V- and J-genes showed a link, identified in a later analysis, to a missense DCLRE1C variant. Presence/absence comparisons presumed near-even sequencing depth among donors. In a later analysis, productive TCRs from donors in an Asian-associated ancestry cluster reportedly carried fewer N-insertions than the cohort mean.

Sequencing used PBMCs. The chain joins TRBV7-9 to TRBJ1-3, with D perhaps TRBD1 (6 bases). The clonotype was recovered from a man aged 40-50 years in good health and CMV-seropositive. The CDR3 spells CASSTQGVSGNTIYF. CDR3 nucleotides: TGTGCCAGCAGCACACAGGGCGTCTCTGGAAACACCATATATTTT.